This entry lists 18 T cell receptor beta chains sequenced from one sample in a study of OX40 agonist ivuxolimab in advanced cancers. TCRdb's table, derived via immunoSEQ multiplex PCR, lists solely in-frame clones and lacks some. The sample contains under 25,000 clones, about four fifths of which appear only once. The input for sequencing was CD4+ or CD8+ T cells sorted from blood, taken in a trial of the OX40 agonist ivuxolimab. The receptors stem from an adult with an advanced solid tumor such as melanoma, head and neck, liver or kidney cancer.

The chain employs TRBV5-4 and TRBJ2-7, with 8 nucleotides matching TRBD2. The J segment lost 4 bases and the V segment lost 4 bases, leaving 7 bases of the junction unmatched. The germline V gene has CDR1 SGHNT and CDR2 YYREEE (reference sequence). The CDR3 loop spans 14 amino acids. This CDR3 reads CASSPLGGGYEQYF. In DNA, the CDR3 is TGTGCCAGCAGCCCCCTCGGGGGGGGTTACGAGCAGTACTTC.

V gene TRBV2 combines with J gene TRBJ2-7, with 11 bases identical to TRBD2. Trimming at V came to 7 bases and at J to 3 bases, leaving 8 bases not matched to a gene. Germline V gene sequence: CDR1 SNHLY, CDR2 FYNNEI. The CDR3 spans 15 residues. Here the CDR3 reads CASIPQTSGNYEQYF. The DNA for the CDR3 is TGTGCCAGCATACCTCAGACTAGCGGGAACTACGAGCAGTACTTC.

The chain joins TRBV5-1 to TRBJ2-5; 13 bases match TRBD2. V gave up 5 bases and J gave up 10 bases; unmatched junction bases: 11. This CDR3 has 15 amino acids. Per germline, CDR1 SGHRS and CDR2 YFSETQ. For the CDR3, the DNA is TGCGCCAGCAGGATTGGGACTAGCGGGGTTCTGGACCAGTACTTC. Encoded protein: CASRIGTSGVLDQYF. Looking up the rest from reference TRBV5-1 and TRBJ2-5 gives the full variable domain: KAGVTQTPRYLIKTRGQQVTLSCSPISGHRSVSWYQQTPGQGLQFLFEYFSETQRNKGNFPGRFSGRQFSNSRSEMNVSTLELGDSALYLCASRIGTSGVLDQYFGPGTRLLVL.

The chain recombines TRBV5-6 with TRBJ1-1, with D possibly being TRBD1 (5 bases). V lost 4 bases to trimming and J lost 8 bases, with 9 bases between them. CDR1 and CDR2 from the germline V gene are SGHDT and YYEEEE. The CDR3 consists of 11 residues. CDR3 bases: TGTGCCAGCAGCATTGGGACGGAAGCTTTCTTT. It encodes CASSIGTEAFF.

The rearrangement uses TRBV6-1 and TRBJ1-5; TRBD1 agrees at 7 bases. V lost 5 bases, J lost 7 bases, and 8 bases stayed unmatched. The CDR3 spans 14 residues. Germline CDR1 and CDR2: MNHNS and SASEGT. Here the CDR3 reads CASSLTGRGQPQHF. The DNA of the CDR3 is TGTGCCAGCAGTTTGACAGGGCGAGGGCAGCCCCAGCATTTT.

This sequence joins TRBV30 and TRBJ1-6, with no clear D. V dropped 5 bases and J dropped 9 bases, with 17 bases sitting between them. The length of the CDR3 is 14 residues. From germline, CDR1 is GTSNPN and CDR2 SVGIG (reference sequence). As DNA, the CDR3 is TGTGCCTGGGCTCCCGGAGATCTTATTTCACCCCTCCACTTT. Its translation: CAWAPGDLISPLHF.

The genes are TRBV2 and TRBJ2-3; 11 bases agree with TRBD2. The CDR3 consists of 16 residues. Trimming cost V 4 bases and J 2 bases; bases outside gene matches: 5. CDR1 is SNHLY and CDR2 is FYNNEI in the germline V gene. The CDR3 nucleotides are TGTGCCAGCAGTGGAGCGACTAGCGGGGTCACAGATACGCAGTATTTT. Encoded protein: CASSGATSGVTDTQYF.

This clone has just a few counts. At one of its ends the junction is not consistent with the germline gene, which may arise from a read error. The rearrangement uses TRBV11-2 and TRBJ2-7; D gene ambiguous. The CDR3 sequence is 10 residues long. The germline CDR1 and CDR2 sequences are SGHAT and FQNNGV. The CDR3 is CASSIQTKHF. The CDR3 coding sequence is TGTGCCAGCAGCATCCAGACAAAGCACTTC.

This chain links TRBV9 with TRBJ2-5; the D call may be TRBD1 or TRBD2 (6 bases each). With 4 bases removed from V and 5 bases from J, the gap between germline ends came to 21 bases. The CDR3 runs 16 residues. Germline CDR1 SGDLS, CDR2 YYNGEE. The CDR3 DNA is TGTGCCAGCAGCCTGACGGGGTCGGGGGCATGGGAGACCCAGTACTTC. It translates to CASSLTGSGAWETQYF.

The rearrangement links TRBV5-1 to TRBJ1-2; D not certain. CDR1 is SGHRS and CDR2 is YFSETQ in the germline V gene. The ends were cut back, 2 bases at V and 0 bases at J, with 14 bases in the middle. This CDR3 comprises 16 residues. The CDR3 region is CASSFRPEETNYGYTF. Written as DNA, the CDR3 is TGCGCCAGCAGCTTTAGACCCGAGGAAACTAACTATGGCTACACCTTC.

The gene calls are TRBV6-4 and TRBJ2-5; D remains ambiguous. Trimming removed 11 bases from V and 4 bases from J, with 11 bases in between. The CDR3 spans 11 residues. Germline CDR1 MRHNA, CDR2 SNTAGT. CDR3 in amino acids: CAQGQGETQYF. The DNA for the CDR3 is TGTGCCCAAGGGCAAGGAGAGACCCAGTACTTC.

This clone is deemed medium-sized. The V gene is TRBV5-1, the J gene TRBJ2-2; D is uncertain. CDR3 length: 17 amino acids. The germline CDR1 and CDR2 sequences are SGHRS and YFSETQ. Trimming removed 2 bases at V and 4 bases at J, with 18 bases between. CDR3 loop: CASSLSDLPLFTGELFF. The CDR3 DNA reads as TGCGCCAGCAGCTTATCAGATCTTCCCTTGTTCACCGGGGAGCTGTTTTTT. The variable domain in full, completed from reference TRBV5-1 and TRBJ2-2, reads KAGVTQTPRYLIKTRGQQVTLSCSPISGHRSVSWYQQTPGQGLQFLFEYFSETQRNKGNFPGRFSGRQFSNSRSEMNVSTLELGDSALYLCASSLSDLPLFTGELFFGEGSRLTVL.

The rearrangement uses TRBV27 and TRBJ2-3; D uncertain. Germline CDR1 is MNHEY and CDR2 is SMNVEV (reference sequence). Trimming took 1 base from V and 2 from J, leaving 4 bases between them. The CDR3 is 13 amino acids. CDR3 amino acids: CASSLLDTDTQYF. CDR3 in DNA: TGTGCCAGCAGTTTATTGGACACAGATACGCAGTATTTT.

This clone was found many times. The genes are TRBV14 and TRBJ2-7, with TRBD1 as a possible D gene (6 bases). The germline V gene encodes CDR1 SGHDN and CDR2 FVKESK. V shed 4 bases and J shed 6 bases, with 13 bases lying between them. CDR3 length: 13 amino acids. The CDR3 is CASSPSGVSEQYF. The CDR3 DNA is TGTGCCAGCAGCCCATCAGGGGTTAGCGAGCAGTACTTC.

V is TRBV7-9 and J is TRBJ2-7; 8 nucleotides line up with TRBD2. The germline V gene encodes CDR1 SEHNR and CDR2 FQNEAQ (reference sequence). CDR3 length: 16 residues. The ends lost 5 bases at V and 2 bases at J; junction bases unmatched: 11. The CDR3 DNA reads as TGTGCCAGCAGCACCGACGGGGGGGAGGGCACCTACGAGCAGTACTTC. Amino acid sequence: CASSTDGGEGTYEQYF.

The chain combines TRBV6-5 with TRBJ2-3; D is ambiguous. This CDR3 is 14 amino acids long. Germline lookup yields CDR1 MNHEY and CDR2 SVGAGI. The ends were cut back, 2 bases at V and 2 bases at J, with 8 bases in the middle. The CDR3: CASSYGPTTDTQYF. The CDR3 DNA sequence: TGTGCCAGCAGTTACGGGCCGACCACAGATACGCAGTATTTT.

This chain links TRBV13 with TRBJ1-1; unclear D gene. Trimming shortened V by 8 bases and J by 9 bases, and 13 bases separated the two germline ends. CDR3 length: 11 amino acids. Germline V gene sequence: CDR1 PRHDT, CDR2 FYEKMQ (reference sequence). The CDR3 DNA is TGTGCCAGCGGTTCAAGTTGGCAAGCTTTCTTT. It translates to CASGSSWQAFF.

This chain links TRBV19 with TRBJ1-2; TRBD1 agrees at 7 bases. Per the germline V gene, CDR1 is LNHDA and CDR2 is SQIVND (reference sequence). The CDR3 has 14 amino acids. The trim removed 10 bases at V and 6 bases at J, leaving 14 bases unmatched. The CDR3 DNA sequence: TGTGCCACCCAAAAAAAAGGGGGCCCGCATGGCTACACCTTC. This translates into CATQKKGGPHGYTF.